The 8 T cell receptor beta chains below all came from one sample that was sequenced in a study of control samples from healthy donors and cancer patients. Clones were read by immunoSEQ multiplex PCR, and TCRdb kept only the in-frame ones, dropping some. Altogether roughly 80,000 clones are present, about 88% being singletons, with the ten largest covering 5.7%. Sample: blood. These TCRs come from a woman between 45 and 60 years old in good health.

This sequence joins TRBV4-2 and TRBJ2-2; tentative D call: TRBD1 (5 bases). CDR3 size: 16 residues. Germline loops: CDR1 LGHNA, CDR2 YNFKEQ. V was pared by 0 bases and J by 0 bases, with 8 bases between. In DNA, the CDR3 is TGTGCCAGCAGCCAAGAGTCAGGGTCGAACACCGGGGAGCTGTTTTTT. This translates into CASSQESGSNTGELFF.

This chain uses TRBV5-1 with TRBJ1-2; D is possibly TRBD1 (5 bases). The CDR3 covers 16 residues. Per the germline V gene, CDR1 is SGHRS and CDR2 is YFSETQ. Trimming removed 0 bases at V and 3 bases at J, with 15 bases between. CDR3 protein: CASSLGGRERDYGYTF. As DNA, the CDR3 is TGCGCCAGCAGCTTGGGGGGCAGGGAGCGGGACTATGGCTACACCTTC.

This clone was seen more than once but under ten times. This chain links TRBV9 with TRBJ1-6, with D unresolved. Trimming took 0 bases from V and 10 from J, leaving 14 bases between them. The CDR3 has 15 amino acids. CDR1 is SGDLS, CDR2 YYNGEE, per germline. The CDR3 spells CASSVALAALSPLHF. CDR3 bases: TGTGCCAGCAGCGTAGCGCTGGCAGCCCTATCACCCCTCCACTTT.

The V call is TRBV9, the J call TRBJ1-1; 12 bases agree with TRBD1. Germline V CDR1 and CDR2: SGDLS, YYNGEE. The V segment lost 3 bases and the J segment 5 bases; nucleotides outside the gene matches: 5. The CDR3 is made up of 15 amino acids. As DNA, the CDR3 is TGTGCCAGCAGCGCGGGACAGGGGGCTTCGACTGAAGCTTTCTTT. Translating it yields CASSAGQGASTEAFF. Supplemented by reference TRBV9 and TRBJ1-1, the full variable domain reads DSGVTQTPKHLITATGQRVTLRCSPRSGDLSVYWYQQSLDQGLQFLIQYYNGEERAKGNILERFSAQQFPDLHSELNLSSLELGDSALYFCASSAGQGASTEAFFGQGTRLTVV.

The chain employs TRBV2 and TRBJ1-5, with a tentative D call TRBD1 (6 bases). Per the germline V gene, CDR1 is SNHLY and CDR2 is FYNNEI. Trimming took off 9 bases at V and 5 bases at J, with 20 bases between the two ends. CDR3 length: 15 residues. The CDR3 DNA sequence: TGTGCCAGTGATGGCGGACAGTCCAGTCATCAGCCCCAGCATTTT. This translates into CASDGGQSSHQPQHF. Variable domain in full (rest from reference TRBV2 and TRBJ1-5): EPEVTQTPSHQVTQMGQEVILRCVPISNHLYFYWYRQILGQKVEFLVSFYNNEISEKSEIFDDQFSVERPDGSNFTLKIRSTKLEDSAMYFCASDGGQSSHQPQHFGDGTRLSIL.

This sequence joins TRBV30 and TRBJ1-2; D perhaps matches TRBD1 (6 bases). V lost 7 bases, J lost 7 bases, and 22 bases lay in between. The CDR3 covers 14 residues. In germline, CDR1 is GTSNPN, CDR2 SVGIG (reference sequence). The CDR3 sequence is CASKGTKVPFGYTF. The CDR3 DNA is TGTGCCTCAAAAGGGACAAAAGTACCCTTTGGCTACACCTTC.

This chain uses TRBV6-1 with TRBJ1-2; 9 bases are shared with TRBD1. V was pared by 4 bases and J by 1 base, with 7 bases of the junction left unmatched. The CDR3 extends over 16 amino acids. CDR1 and CDR2 from the germline V gene are MNHNS and SASEGT. This CDR3 is CASSGRDRDFNYGYTF. CDR3 nucleotides: TGTGCCAGCAGTGGACGGGACAGGGACTTTAACTATGGCTACACCTTC.

The V gene is TRBV6-4, the J gene TRBJ1-4; no clear D gene. The CDR3 sequence is 15 residues long. Trimming cost V 3 bases and J 8 bases, with 16 bases left between them. CDR1 and CDR2 from the germline V gene are MRHNA and SNTAGT. The DNA of the CDR3 is TGTGCCAGCAGTGAAGTGGTTCAGTCTTGGGAAAAACTGTTTTTT. It translates to CASSEVVQSWEKLFF.